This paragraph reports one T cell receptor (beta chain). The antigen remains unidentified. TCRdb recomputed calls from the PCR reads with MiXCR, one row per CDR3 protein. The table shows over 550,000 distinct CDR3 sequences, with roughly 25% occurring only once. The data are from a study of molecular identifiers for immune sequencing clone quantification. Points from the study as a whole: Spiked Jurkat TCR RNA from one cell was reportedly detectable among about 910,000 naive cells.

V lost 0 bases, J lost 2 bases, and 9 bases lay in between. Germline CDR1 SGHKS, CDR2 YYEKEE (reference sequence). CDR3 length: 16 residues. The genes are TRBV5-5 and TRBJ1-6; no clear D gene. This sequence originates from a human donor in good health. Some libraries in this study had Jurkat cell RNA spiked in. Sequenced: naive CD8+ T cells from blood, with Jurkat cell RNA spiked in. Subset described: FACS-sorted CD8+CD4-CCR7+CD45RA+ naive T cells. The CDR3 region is CASSLGPMAYNSPLHF. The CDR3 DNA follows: TGTGCCAGCAGCTTGGGCCCTATGGCCTATAATTCACCCCTCCACTTT.